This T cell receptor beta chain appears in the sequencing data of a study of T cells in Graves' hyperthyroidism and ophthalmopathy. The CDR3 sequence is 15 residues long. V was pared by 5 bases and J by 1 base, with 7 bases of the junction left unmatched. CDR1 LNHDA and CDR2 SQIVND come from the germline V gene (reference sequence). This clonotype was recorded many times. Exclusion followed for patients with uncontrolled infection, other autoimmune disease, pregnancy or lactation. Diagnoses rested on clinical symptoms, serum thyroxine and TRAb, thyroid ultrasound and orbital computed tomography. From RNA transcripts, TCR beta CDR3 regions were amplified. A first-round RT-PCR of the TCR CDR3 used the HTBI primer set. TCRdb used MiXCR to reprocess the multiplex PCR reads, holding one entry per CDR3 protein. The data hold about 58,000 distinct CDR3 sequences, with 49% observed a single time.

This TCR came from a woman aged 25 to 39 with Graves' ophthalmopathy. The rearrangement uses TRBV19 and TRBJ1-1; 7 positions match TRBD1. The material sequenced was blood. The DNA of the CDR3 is TGTGCCAGTAGTCGGGGTGGGACAGCGAACACTGAAGCTTTCTTT. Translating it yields CASSRGGTANTEAFF.